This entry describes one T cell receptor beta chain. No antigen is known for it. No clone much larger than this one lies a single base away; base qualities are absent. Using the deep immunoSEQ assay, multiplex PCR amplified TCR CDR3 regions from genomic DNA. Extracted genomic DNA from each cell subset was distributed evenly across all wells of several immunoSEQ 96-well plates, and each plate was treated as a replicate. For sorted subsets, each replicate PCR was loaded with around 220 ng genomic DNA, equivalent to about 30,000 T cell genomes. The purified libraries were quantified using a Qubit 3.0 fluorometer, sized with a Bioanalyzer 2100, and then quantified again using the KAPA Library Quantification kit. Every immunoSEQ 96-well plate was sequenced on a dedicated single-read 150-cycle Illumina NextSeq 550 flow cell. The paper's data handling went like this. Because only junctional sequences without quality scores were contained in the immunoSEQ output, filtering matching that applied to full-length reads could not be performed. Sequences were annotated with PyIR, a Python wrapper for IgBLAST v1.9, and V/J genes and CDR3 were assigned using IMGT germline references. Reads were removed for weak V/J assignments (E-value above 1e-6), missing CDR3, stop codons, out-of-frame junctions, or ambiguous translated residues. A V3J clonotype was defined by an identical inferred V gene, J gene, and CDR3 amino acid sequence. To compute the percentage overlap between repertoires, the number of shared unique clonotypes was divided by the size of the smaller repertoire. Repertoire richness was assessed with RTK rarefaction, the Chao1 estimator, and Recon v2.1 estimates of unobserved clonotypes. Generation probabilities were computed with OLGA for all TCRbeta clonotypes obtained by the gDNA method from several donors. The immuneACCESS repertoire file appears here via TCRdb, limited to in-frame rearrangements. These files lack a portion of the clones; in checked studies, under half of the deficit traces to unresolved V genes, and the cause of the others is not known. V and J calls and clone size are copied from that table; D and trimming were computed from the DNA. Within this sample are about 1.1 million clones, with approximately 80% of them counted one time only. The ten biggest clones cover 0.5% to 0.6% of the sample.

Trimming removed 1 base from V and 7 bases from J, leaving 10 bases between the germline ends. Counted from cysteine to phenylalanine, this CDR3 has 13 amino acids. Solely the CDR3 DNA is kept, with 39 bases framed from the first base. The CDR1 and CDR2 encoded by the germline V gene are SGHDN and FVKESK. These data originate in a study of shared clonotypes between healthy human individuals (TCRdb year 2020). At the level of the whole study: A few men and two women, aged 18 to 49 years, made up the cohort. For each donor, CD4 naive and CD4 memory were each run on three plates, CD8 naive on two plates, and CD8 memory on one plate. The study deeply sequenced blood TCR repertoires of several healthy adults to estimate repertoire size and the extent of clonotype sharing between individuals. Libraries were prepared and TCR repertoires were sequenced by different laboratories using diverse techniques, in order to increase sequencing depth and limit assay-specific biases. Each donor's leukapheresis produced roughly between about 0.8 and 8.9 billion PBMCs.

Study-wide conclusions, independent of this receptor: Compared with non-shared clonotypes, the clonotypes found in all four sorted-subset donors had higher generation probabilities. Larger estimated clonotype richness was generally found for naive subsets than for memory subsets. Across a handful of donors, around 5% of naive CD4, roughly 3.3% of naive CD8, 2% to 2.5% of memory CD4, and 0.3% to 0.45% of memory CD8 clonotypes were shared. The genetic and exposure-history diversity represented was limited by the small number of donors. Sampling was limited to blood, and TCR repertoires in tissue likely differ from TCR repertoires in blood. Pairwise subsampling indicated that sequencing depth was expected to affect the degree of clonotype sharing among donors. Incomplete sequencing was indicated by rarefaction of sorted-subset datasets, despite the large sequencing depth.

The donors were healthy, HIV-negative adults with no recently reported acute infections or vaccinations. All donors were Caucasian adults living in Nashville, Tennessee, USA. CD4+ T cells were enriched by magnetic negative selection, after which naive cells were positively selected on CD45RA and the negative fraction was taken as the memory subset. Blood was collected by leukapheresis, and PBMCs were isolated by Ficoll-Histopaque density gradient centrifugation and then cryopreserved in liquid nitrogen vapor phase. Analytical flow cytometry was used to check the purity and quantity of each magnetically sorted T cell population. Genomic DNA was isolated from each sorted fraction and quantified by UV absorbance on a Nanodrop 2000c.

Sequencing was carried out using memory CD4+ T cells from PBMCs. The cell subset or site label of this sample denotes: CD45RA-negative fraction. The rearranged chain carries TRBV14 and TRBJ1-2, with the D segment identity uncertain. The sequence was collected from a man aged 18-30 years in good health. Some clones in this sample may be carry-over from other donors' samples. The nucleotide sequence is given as TGTGCCAGCAGCCAAGTCTGGGCGGGTGGCTACACCTTC. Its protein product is CASSQVWAGGYTF.